The rows below give T cell receptor beta chains drawn from one sample of a study of radiotherapy plus CTLA-4 blockade in lung cancer. Using immunoSEQ multiplex PCR, the repertoire was profiled, and TCRdb retains in-frame clones only, with some absent. This repertoire shows some 40,000 clones, roughly 73% found once; its top ten account for around a quarter. The sequencing used peripheral blood, collected from a patient treated with radiotherapy plus ipilimumab. The receptors stem from a human donor with non-small cell lung cancer that progressed on radiotherapy plus ipilimumab. CDR3s include the opening cysteine and the closing phenylalanine or tryptophan. D genes are given only for firm matches. Rows may omit the clone size; those that give it use once, few, many or a size class.

d_call,v_call,clone_size,cdr3_length,j_call,cdr3_nt,cdr3_aa
NA,TRBV9,NA,14,TRBJ1-2,TGTGCCAGCAGCGTAGATGGACAGAGAGGAGGCTACACCTTC,CASSVDGQRGGYTF
NA,TRBV19,NA,14,TRBJ2-1,TGTGCCAGTAGTTTACAGGGATCCTACAATGAGCAGTTCTTC,CASSLQGSYNEQFF
NA,TRBV2,once,13,TRBJ2-3,TGTGCCAGCAGTCCTCGCGGCACAGATACGCAGTATTTT,CASSPRGTDTQYF
NA,TRBV9,NA,17,TRBJ1-2,TGTGCCAGCAGCGCCTCGGAAACGGGGGGAGCCCGCTATGGCTACACCTTC,CASSASETGGARYGYTF
NA,TRBV15,once,15,TRBJ2-6,TGTGCCACCAGCAGAGGAGGCTCTGGGGCCAACGTCCTGACTTTC,CATSRGGSGANVLTF
NA,TRBV11-2,NA,19,TRBJ1-5,TGTGCCAGCAGCTTAAGGGACATCCGGGACCGTAATAGCAATCAGCCCCAGCATTTT,CASSLRDIRDRNSNQPQHF
NA,TRBV18,once,16,TRBJ1-5,TGTGCCAGCTCACCAAGGAGAGAGTATAGCAATCAGCCCCAGCATTTT,CASSPRREYSNQPQHF
TRBD1,TRBV5-4,NA,15,TRBJ2-3,TGTGCCAGCAGCGTGGGACAGGGAATCACAGATACGCAGTATTTT,CASSVGQGITDTQYF
NA,TRBV9,NA,14,TRBJ2-5,TGTGCCAGCAGCGTAGCGGGACTCCAAGAGACCCAGTACTTC,CASSVAGLQETQYF
NA,TRBV9,NA,12,TRBJ1-1,TGTGCCAGCAGCGTCGCGGAGGGGAGAGCTTTCTTT,CASSVAEGRAFF
NA,TRBV4-3,many,16,TRBJ1-6,TGCGCCAGCAGCCAAGATTTGCAGGGTGGTAATTCACCCCTCCACTTT,CASSQDLQGGNSPLHF
NA,TRBV19,NA,21,TRBJ2-6,TGTGCCAGTAGTATGCCCTCAGGAACAAGGACAAGCTTCTCTGGGGCCAACGTCCTGACTTTC,CASSMPSGTRTSFSGANVLTF
TRBD2,TRBV7-3,once,13,TRBJ2-3,TGTGCCAGCAGCCCGGGGGGTCCAGATGCGCAGTATTTT,CASSPGGPDAQYF
NA,TRBV4-1,NA,14,TRBJ1-3,TGCGCCAGCAGCCAAGACCTAGAGAGAAACACCATATATTTT,CASSQDLERNTIYF
NA,TRBV5-4,NA,13,TRBJ1-2,TGTGCCAGCAGCTTGACAGAGAACTATGGCTACACCTTC,CASSLTENYGYTF
NA,TRBV6-5,NA,15,TRBJ1-5,TGTGCCAGCAGTAACAGGACCCCTAGCAATCAGCCCCAGCATTTT,CASSNRTPSNQPQHF
TRBD2,TRBV2,NA,12,TRBJ2-5,TGTGCCAGTTTCCTAGCGGGGGGGACCCAGTACTTC,CASFLAGGTQYF
NA,TRBV7-8,NA,14,TRBJ1-5,TGTGCCAGCAGCTTAGTCGCGAGCAATCAGCCCCAGCATTTT,CASSLVASNQPQHF
NA,TRBV6-5,NA,12,TRBJ2-7,TGTGCCAGCAGTTACCAGGGCAACGAGCAGTACTTC,CASSYQGNEQYF
NA,TRBV4-1,NA,16,TRBJ1-3,TGCGCCAGCAGCCAGACCGGGACAAGACCTGGAAACACCATATATTTT,CASSQTGTRPGNTIYF
TRBD1,TRBV25-1,NA,15,TRBJ2-5,TGTGCCAGCCATCCGGGACAGGGCCCGGGGGAGACCCAGTACTTC,CASHPGQGPGETQYF
NA,TRBV5-1,NA,15,TRBJ1-2,TGCGCCAGCAGCTTAGCCGAGGGAGGGCTATATGGCTACACCTTC,CASSLAEGGLYGYTF
TRBD1,TRBV14,NA,14,TRBJ2-5,TGTGCCAGCAGCCCCGGACAGGGAAAAGAGACCCAGTACTTC,CASSPGQGKETQYF
NA,TRBV6-1,NA,13,TRBJ1-1,TGTGCCAGCAGTGGCAGGGCAGGGACTGAAGCTTTCTTT,CASSGRAGTEAFF
TRBD1,TRBV7-8,NA,16,TRBJ2-3,TGTGCCAGCAGTTACCAACAGGGGGCCGGCACAGATACGCAGTATTTT,CASSYQQGAGTDTQYF
NA,TRBV7-9,NA,16,TRBJ1-1,TGTGCCAGCAGCTCCTGGGGGGATAACATGAACACTGAAGCTTTCTTT,CASSSWGDNMNTEAFF